These 25 T cell receptor beta chains share one sample of origin, sequenced in a study of T cell repertoires in cytomegalovirus infection. A single record per CDR3 protein comes from TCRdb applying MiXCR to the reads. The table has roughly 800,000 distinct CDR3 sequences, 25% to 30% seen once; the top ten hold 13%. Their cognate antigens are unknown. This sample comprised cultured CD8+ T cells from PBMCs, obtained from culture after CMV antigen stimulation. The source is a human donor in good health (CMV status not recorded). Some clones in this sample may be carry-over from other donors' samples.

The chain employs TRBV7-9 and TRBJ2-1, with 7 bases that match TRBD1. The J segment lost 8 bases and the V segment lost 6 bases, leaving 19 bases of the junction unmatched. CDR1 SEHNR and CDR2 FQNEAQ come from the germline V gene (reference sequence). The CDR3 extends over 17 amino acids. Here the CDR3 reads CASSSGQAQGYNYEQFF. The CDR3 region has the DNA TGTGCCAGCAGTTCCGGACAGGCTCAAGGGTACAACTATGAGCAGTTCTTC.

This clonotype was counted only a few times. The chain recombines TRBV27 with TRBJ2-1; maybe TRBD1 (5 bases). The CDR3 loop spans 15 amino acids. Germline-derived CDR1 and CDR2 are MNHEY and SMNVEV (reference sequence). V lost 6 bases to trimming and J lost 0 bases, with 12 bases between them. This chain's CDR3 is CASRIGVSSYNEQFF. CDR3 DNA: TGTGCCAGCAGAATAGGGGTAAGCTCCTACAATGAGCAGTTCTTC.

This clonotype was seen more than once but under ten times. A much larger clone lies a single base off, so this may be a read error. The CDR3 nucleotides are TGTGCCAGCAGCTTCGAGGACACCGGGGAGCTGTTTTTT. Amino acid sequence: CASSFEDTGELFF. The chain carries TRBV7-9 and TRBJ2-2; no reliable D call. CDR1 and CDR2 (germline): SEHNR, FQNEAQ (reference sequence). This CDR3 comprises 13 residues. Trimming stripped 3 bases from V and 3 bases from J, with 5 bases between.

This chain links TRBV12-3 or TRBV12-4 with TRBJ1-1, with TRBD1 identical over 9 bases. The V gene end was trimmed by 3 bases and the J gene end by 5 bases; junction bases not matched to a gene: 4. The CDR3 covers 14 residues. Here the CDR3 DNA reads TGTGCCAGCAGTTTTGGACAGGGGAGGACTGAAGCTTTCTTT. This gives the protein CASSFGQGRTEAFF.

V usage is TRBV27 and J usage is TRBJ1-4; D might be TRBD1 (5 bases). The CDR3 spans 16 residues. Germline loops: CDR1 MNHEY, CDR2 SMNVEV (reference sequence). Trimming pared 6 bases from V and 0 bases from J, leaving 14 bases between. The CDR3: CASRWAGEATNEKLFF. The CDR3 nucleotides are TGTGCCAGCAGGTGGGCGGGGGAGGCAACTAATGAAAAACTGTTTTTT.

The DNA of the CDR3 is TGTGCCAGCAGCTTAACCTCTAGCGGGGGAGCCCAAGAGACCCAGTACTTC. Translation gives CASSLTSSGGAQETQYF. V and J are TRBV7-9 and TRBJ2-5; 10 nucleotides align to TRBD2. This CDR3 comprises 17 residues. CDR1 SEHNR and CDR2 FQNEAQ come from the germline V gene (reference sequence). Trimming at V came to 2 bases and at J to 1 base, leaving 7 bases not matched to a gene.

J is TRBJ1-2 and V is TRBV2; weak D call: TRBD1 (5 bases). The CDR3 sequence is 13 residues long. V was shortened by 6 bases and J by 4 bases, with 12 bases between the two germline ends. Germline CDR1 and CDR2: SNHLY and FYNNEI. The CDR3 is CASRIIGAYGYTF. CDR3 coding DNA: TGTGCCAGCAGGATTATTGGGGCCTATGGCTACACCTTC. Filled out from reference TRBV2 and TRBJ1-2, the complete variable domain reads EPEVTQTPSHQVTQMGQEVILRCVPISNHLYFYWYRQILGQKVEFLVSFYNNEISEKSEIFDDQFSVERPDGSNFTLKIRSTKLEDSAMYFCASRIIGAYGYTFGSGTRLTVV.

This clonotype occurred a few times. The chain couples TRBV4-1 to TRBJ2-3, with 10 bases fitting TRBD2. Germline-derived CDR1 and CDR2 are MGHRA and YSYEKL. Germline trimming cut 1 base from V and 4 bases from J; bases unmatched to any gene: 5. The CDR3 is 16 residues long. CDR3 coding DNA: TGCGCCAGCAGCCAAGGAGCGAGCGGGGGGGCAGATACGCAGTATTTT. Its protein is CASSQGASGGADTQYF.

This clonotype was observed at least ten times. The V call is TRBV7-9, the J call TRBJ2-7; weak D call: TRBD2 (6 bases). V was trimmed by 6 bases and J by 1 base, leaving 7 bases between them. CDR3 length: 12 residues. Germline CDR1 and CDR2: SEHNR and FQNEAQ (reference sequence). CDR3 nucleotides: TGTGCCAGCAGTCGGGAGTCCTACGAGCAGTACGTC. As protein: CASSRESYEQYV.

V gene TRBV28 combines with J gene TRBJ2-5; TRBD2 matches at 10 bases. Germline CDR1 reads MDHEN; CDR2 reads SYDVKM. The V segment lost 5 bases and the J segment 2 bases; nucleotides outside the gene matches: 5. The CDR3 has 15 amino acids. DNA for the CDR3: TGTGCCAGCAGTCCAAGAGCGGGGGGGCAAGAGACCCAGTACTTC. Translated: CASSPRAGGQETQYF. The full variable domain, completed using reference TRBV28 and TRBJ2-5, is DVKVTQSSRYLVKRTGEKVFLECVQDMDHENMFWYRQDPGLGLRLIYFSYDVKMKEKGDIPEGYSVSREKKERFSLILESASTNQTSMYLCASSPRAGGQETQYFGPGTRLLVL.

As for this clonotype: Compared with germline, one end of the junction differs, possibly owing to a read error. The chain is built from TRBV12-3 or TRBV12-4 and TRBJ2-1, with 9 bases aligning to TRBD2. This CDR3 has 15 residues. CDR3: CASILAGALTNEQFF. The CDR3 bases are TGTGCCAGCATTTTAGCGGGGGCCCTAACAAATGAGCAGTTCTTC.

The rearrangement joins TRBV5-5 to TRBJ1-3, with D perhaps TRBD1 (5 bases). V gave up 1 base and J gave up 2 bases, with 10 bases separating them. The CDR3 consists of 15 residues. Germline values: CDR1 SGHKS, CDR2 YYEKEE (reference sequence). DNA of the CDR3: TGTGCCAGCAGCTTGAACAGGCAGGCTGGAAACACCATATATTTT. Translation gives CASSLNRQAGNTIYF. The complete variable domain, with remaining parts taken from reference TRBV5-5 and TRBJ1-3, reads DAGVTQSPTHLIKTRGQQVTLRCSPISGHKSVSWYQQVLGQGPQFIFQYYEKEERGRGNFPDRFSARQFPNYSSELNVNALLLGDSALYLCASSLNRQAGNTIYFGEGSWLTVV.

This clonotype was detected a few times. This chain's CDR3 is CASSVSGGAVTDTQYF. CDR3 coding DNA: TGTGCCAGCAGCGTTAGCGGGGGGGCCGTGACAGATACGCAGTATTTT. This rearrangement joins TRBV9 to TRBJ2-3; 11 bases are a match to TRBD2. There are 16 residues in the CDR3. V shed 2 bases and J 3 bases; nucleotides not matched to a gene: 5. Looked up from germline, CDR1 is SGDLS and CDR2 is YYNGEE.

V is TRBV7-3 and J is TRBJ2-7; 7 bases fit TRBD2. Germline V gene lookup returns CDR1 SGHTA and CDR2 FQGTGA. The trim removed 5 bases at V and 3 bases at J, leaving 10 bases unmatched. The CDR3 runs to 15 residues. CDR3 DNA sequence: TGTGCCAGCAGCCTCCGCAAAGCGGGGAGCTACGAGCAGTACGTC. Its protein is CASSLRKAGSYEQYV.

This clonotype was recorded only once. The chain uses TRBV6-2 or TRBV6-3 and TRBJ1-5; perhaps TRBD1 as D (6 bases). The CDR3 contains 13 residues. Germline lookup yields CDR1 MNHEY and CDR2 SVGEGT. With 6 bases removed from V and 4 bases from J, the gap between germline ends came to 10 bases. CDR3 loop: CASRQDRNQPQHF. The CDR3 bases are TGTGCCAGCAGACAGGACAGAAATCAGCCCCAGCATTTT.

A remark on this clonotype: A clone one base away is much larger, so this may be a read error. The J gene is TRBJ2-2, the V gene TRBV7-2; D could derive from TRBD1 or TRBD2 (5 bases each). There are 16 residues in the CDR3. The V gene's germline CDR1 is SGHTA and CDR2 FQGNSA. CDR3 sequence reads: CASSFRTSRGTGELLF. As DNA, the CDR3 is TGTGCCAGCAGCTTTAGGACTTCTCGGGGCACCGGGGAGCTGCTTTTT.

The rearrangement joins TRBV7-9 to TRBJ1-4; D is uncertain. CDR3 size: 14 residues. Germline V CDR1 and CDR2: SEHNR, FQNEAQ (reference sequence). V gave up 6 bases and J gave up 7 bases, with 15 bases separating them. The CDR3 DNA sequence: TGTGCCAGCAGAGCTGACGGATTAATTGAAAAACTGTTTTTT. It is translated as CASRADGLIEKLFF.

This clonotype is deemed medium-sized (0.01 to 0.1%). Germline is not matched at one junction end, which may reflect a read error. V and J are TRBV7-8 and TRBJ1-4, with a possible D match to TRBD1 (6 bases). Germline CDR1 is SGHVS and CDR2 is FQNEAQ. The CDR3 is 16 amino acids. The CDR3 loop reads CASSPLLDRTKEKLFF. The CDR3 region has the DNA TGTGCCAGCAGCCCGTTATTAGACAGGACTAAGGAAAAACTGTTTTTT.

This clonotype occurred many times. The chain combines TRBV7-6 with TRBJ1-1, with a weak D call TRBD1 (5 bases). V lost 1 base to trimming and J lost 2 bases, with 11 bases between them. Germline V gene sequence: CDR1 SGHVS, CDR2 FNYEAQ. The length of the CDR3 is 15 residues. The CDR3 is CASSLGQKGNTEAFF. The CDR3 coding sequence is TGTGCCAGCAGCTTAGGACAGAAGGGAAACACTGAAGCTTTCTTT.

The gene calls are TRBV6-6 and TRBJ1-1; no firm D call. V gave up 8 bases and J gave up 2 bases, with 12 bases separating them. The germline CDR1 and CDR2 sequences are MNHNY and SVGAGI (reference sequence). The CDR3 covers 13 residues. The CDR3 here is CASGGQPNTEAFF. As DNA, the CDR3 is TGTGCCAGCGGCGGTCAGCCAAACACTGAAGCTTTCTTT.

This clonotype turned up a few times. This chain joins TRBV7-9 and TRBJ1-6; a weak D match, TRBD1 (5 bases). Germline CDR1 reads SEHNR; CDR2 reads FQNEAQ (reference sequence). The CDR3 spans 15 residues. V was pared by 4 bases and J by 3 bases, with 10 bases between. The CDR3 loop reads CASSSPGGYNSPLHF. CDR3 sequence (DNA): TGTGCCAGCAGCTCCCCGGGGGGCTATAATTCACCCCTCCACTTT.

There are many counts of this clonotype. The rearrangement uses TRBV7-8 and TRBJ2-5; 8 nucleotides match TRBD2. This CDR3 is 15 amino acids long. V lost 5 bases, J lost 5 bases, and 10 bases stayed unmatched. Germline lookup yields CDR1 SGHVS and CDR2 FQNEAQ. CDR3: CASSLEGGGLETQYF. Written as DNA, the CDR3 is TGTGCCAGCAGCCTGGAGGGCGGGGGGCTCGAGACCCAGTACTTC.

The rearrangement links TRBV27 to TRBJ1-2; D gene uncertain. V lost 0 bases and J 3 bases, leaving 14 bases between the germline ends. In germline, CDR1 is MNHEY, CDR2 SMNVEV (reference sequence). This CDR3 is 16 amino acids long. CDR3 loop: CASSLSYSLSHYGYTF. CDR3 coding DNA: TGTGCCAGCAGTTTATCTTACTCGCTTTCCCACTATGGCTACACCTTC.

This clonotype was picked up many times. The V gene is TRBV12-5, the J gene TRBJ2-3, with no clear D. Germline V lookup: CDR1 LGHNT, CDR2 FRNRAP. The CDR3 runs to 11 residues. The germline V and J ends were trimmed by 1 base and 6 bases, with 2 bases remaining between them. The CDR3 here is CASGLGDTQYF. The CDR3, as DNA: TGTGCTAGTGGTTTGGGCGATACGCAGTATTTT.

The gene calls are TRBV11-3 and TRBJ2-1, with a possible D match to TRBD2 (6 bases). The CDR3 spans 11 residues. CDR1 and CDR2 (germline): SGHNT, YENEEA. V was clipped by 5 bases and J by 10 bases, with 9 bases between them. The CDR3 loop reads CASSNGGEQFF. CDR3 bases: TGTGCCAGCAGCAACGGAGGGGAGCAGTTCTTC.